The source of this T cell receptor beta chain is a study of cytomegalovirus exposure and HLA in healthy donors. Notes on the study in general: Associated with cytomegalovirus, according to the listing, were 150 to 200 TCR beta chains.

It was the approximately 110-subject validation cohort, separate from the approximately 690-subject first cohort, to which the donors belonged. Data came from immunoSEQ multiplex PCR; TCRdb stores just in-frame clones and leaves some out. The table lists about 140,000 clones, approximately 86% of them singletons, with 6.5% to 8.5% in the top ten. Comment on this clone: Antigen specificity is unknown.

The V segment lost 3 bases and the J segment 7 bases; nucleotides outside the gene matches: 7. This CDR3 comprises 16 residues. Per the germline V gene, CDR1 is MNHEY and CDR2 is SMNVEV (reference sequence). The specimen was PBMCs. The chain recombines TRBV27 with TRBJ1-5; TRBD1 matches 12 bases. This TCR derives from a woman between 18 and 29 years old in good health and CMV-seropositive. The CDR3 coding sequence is TGTGCCAGCAGTTTCGCCCGGGACAGGGGGCGACAGCCCCAGCATTTT. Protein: CASSFARDRGRQPQHF.